The entry below describes one TCR beta chain. No antigen is known for it. Base quality data are lacking; no much larger clone is found one base away. The sample holds other DNA sequences that translate to the same CDR3. Relative to germline, V is 7 bases shorter and J is 1 base shorter, with 7 bases between their ends. Taken from cysteine to phenylalanine, the CDR3 has 13 residues. Only CDR3 DNA is held: 39 bases, read in frame from base 1. CDR1 and CDR2, per the germline V gene (reference sequence), are WNHNN and SYGVQD. This sample is drawn from a study of cytomegalovirus exposure and HLA in healthy donors (dated 2017 in TCRdb). Looking at the study overall: An earlier analysis of fewer than 750 of the donors reported 250 to 350 Gb of sequence data and 100 million to 120 million unique TCR beta sequences obtained from about 179 million T cells. Roughly 300 gigabases of sequencing data and around 87 million unique TCR sequences were included in an early release covering several hundred HLA-typed donors. The genetic ancestry cluster associated with self-reported Caucasian donors included over 65% of the 398 genotyped donors. The aim of the study was to test whether cataloging public T cell receptors could identify signatures of past pathogen exposure. Using immunosequencing, the study profiled T cell repertoires from fewer than 700 subjects and related those repertoires to cytomegalovirus serostatus. Besides the first cohort of 666 subjects, a separate validation cohort made up of about 120 different subjects was used. To predict cytomegalovirus infection status, the study combined high-throughput TCR immunosequencing, statistical association of individual TCRs with disease status, and machine learning. To study patterns of TCR occurrence, a later analysis re-analyzed previously published TCR beta repertoires from 600 to 750 donors and added high-resolution HLA genotyping. In the later analysis, no new phenotypic data were used to find candidate immune exposures; instead, reliance was placed on TCR beta sequences and their occurrence across donors. To decide whether each TCR beta V gene segment behaved as functional or pseudogenic, an earlier analysis of approximately 590 of the donors relied on high-throughput TCR beta sequencing. Donor age, sex, ethnicity and CMV serostatus were compiled together with the repertoire data. A later genetic analysis used genome-wide SNP genotypes for about 55% of the 666 donors, treating that subset as a discovery cohort. Every discovery cohort repertoire had been produced on one sequencing platform. Class I and class II HLA loci were covered by the typing at four-digit resolution. The number of donors typed differed by locus, with about 620-630 for A, B, C, DRB1 and DQB1, 522 for DQA1, approximately 580 for DPA1, and approximately 470 for DPB1. Because of strong linkage in the cohort, five DR-DQ haplotypes were treated as single units for association and clustering. Among about 400 genotyped donors of the cohort, an average of roughly 230,000 unique TCR beta nucleotide sequences was sequenced per donor, of which 15% to 20% were non-productive. What the work shows at the level of the full study, not this receptor alone: According to a later analysis, parvovirus B19, influenza, CMV and Epstein-Barr virus appeared linked to several top co-occurrence clusters. A further reported finding was that TCR beta sequences accurately predicted the HLA-A and HLA-B alleles for most subjects in the first cohort. A later genetic analysis associated a missense DCLRE1C variant with V-gene and J-gene trimming of TCR beta chains, and an independent cohort replicated the association. Broadly in line with IMGT annotations, most TCR beta V segments showed up in productive rearrangements about 87% or about 30% of the time in an earlier analysis of approximately 600 of the donors. The authors suggested that the approach could potentially be generalized to other disease states and immunological phenotypes. According to a later analysis, most CMV-associated TCR beta chains appeared to be HLA-restricted, and the HLA associations seemed to be driven largely by CMV exposure. For the cohort, immune exposure information was limited to CMV serostatus. In this cohort, only TCR beta chains were sequenced, and detectable features were limited by the absence of alpha or paired-chain data. Sequencing depth was assumed to be roughly uniform across donors in the presence/absence analyses, though that assumption may not hold. HLA typing was unavailable for some donors at each locus, so association tests used only the typed subset. A group of highly shared sequence variants was considered likely to be a technical artifact of the sequencing pipeline. According to a later genetic analysis, donors in an Asian-associated ancestry cluster had fewer N-insertions in productive TCRs than the approximately 670-donor mean. While some public TCRs were present in many individuals, most TCR sequences turned up only very rarely across donors. In vitro tests confirmed that three of the cytomegalovirus-associated TCR beta chains recognize cytomegalovirus antigens. Strong co-occurrence of HLA alleles, especially DR and DQ, made assigning TCR associations to individual alleles difficult. The classifier was reported to diagnose cytomegalovirus status with high specificity and sensitivity in both the original and validation cohorts. Some IMGT-functional V segments, including TRBV6-2 and TRBV6-3, could not be told apart with the 87-base-pair reads, so those segments were excluded. A later analysis found that HLA-associated TCR beta chains were more clonally expanded and had lower generation probabilities than equally common non-associated chains. Because counts were too low, seventeen rarely observed V segments, including chromosome 9 orphons, were excluded from the earlier analysis of several hundred of the donors. At a false discovery rate of 0.05, a later analysis linked under 20,000 TCR beta sequences to specific HLA alleles. Correlated functional status among segregating V segments might be attributable to linkage disequilibrium, but an unknown experimental factor could not be ruled out. A later analysis found that TCR association rates varied across HLA loci, with DRB1 alleles showing the most associated TCRs and HLA-C alleles the fewest. The study listed 170 or so TCR beta chains as associated with cytomegalovirus.

Library generation was performed with the immunoSEQ multiplex PCR assay. For the multiplex PCR, a mixture combining 60 forward primers for TCR Vbeta segments and 13 reverse primers for TCR Jbeta segments was used. The CDR3 region of rearranged TCR beta genes was amplified from genomic DNA by a multiplex PCR assay. The Illumina HiSeq System was used to sequence the amplified TCR beta libraries as 87-base-pair reads. Concerning the study's data processing: Across the roughly 640 repertoires, a later analysis counted 75 million to 90 million unique TCR beta chains, around 10 million of which were shared by at least two donors. To remove PCR and sequencing errors, raw reads were error-corrected and collapsed into unique sequences using a nearest-neighbor algorithm that merged closely related sequences. To assign V, D and J gene segments, CDR3 sequences were aligned to IMGT reference sequences. For a sequence to be retained, a match of at least six nucleotides to both a V gene segment and a J gene segment was required. A rearrangement was called productive if the CDR3 had no stop codons and remained in frame with V and J, and every other rearrangement was called non-productive. CDR3 was defined according to IMGT convention as the region running from the second conserved V-encoded cysteine to the conserved J-encoded phenylalanine. The earlier analysis of about 500 of the donors excluded sequences that lacked an unambiguous match to a single V gene segment. In an earlier analysis of about 590 of the donors, a V segment was called functional when productive rearrangements were above 56.7%, and segregating when the standard deviation between donors exceeded 5%. A statistical classification framework was developed to diagnose cytomegalovirus status using the catalog of TCR beta chain sequences. A later analysis assigned V and J genes by comparing TCR nucleotide sequences with IMGT/GENE-DB human TR gene sequences. The TCRdist pipeline was used in a later analysis to assign CDR3 sequences and most-parsimonious VDJ recombination scenarios. A later analysis defined each TCR beta chain by its CDR3 amino acid sequence plus V-gene family, and excluded reads lacking a unique V-gene family. As a way to deal with suspected cross-contamination and a sequencing artifact, a later analysis dropped roughly 600 nucleotide sequences that were highly shared and had low generation probability. A later analysis calculated a clonal expansion index for each public chain from normalized within-repertoire ranks of inferred template counts. A later analysis computed generation probabilities with a VDJ recombination model fitted to out-of-frame rearrangements, and checked the results against IGoR. In a later analysis, hypergeometric tests were used to score TCR-TCR, TCR-HLA and TCR-CMV co-occurrence, with a repertoire-size bias correction applied to TCR pairs. False discovery rates were estimated in a later analysis by permuting HLA or CMV assignments 20 times. A later analysis grouped co-occurring TCRs with DBSCAN, adding TCRdist sequence similarity when clustering within HLA-allele-positive subsets. Repertoires with fewer than 30,000 or more than 120,000 public chains were left out of co-occurrence clustering, as were five repertoires with anomalous nucleotide sharing. TCRdb took over this immuneACCESS table, retaining in-frame rearrangements with V and J assigned. Such tables are incomplete; in checked studies, under half of the missing clones stem from an unresolved V gene, and the remainder is unexplained. V and J calls and clone size are copied from that table; D and trimming were computed from the DNA. The table for this sample lists under 200,000 clones; roughly 80% of them were counted only once. In total, the top ten clones hold approximately 5.4% of the sample.

The cohort was made up of approximately 670 healthy bone marrow donors. Cohort members were all nominally healthy when sampled, although unrecorded immune exposures were likely present. The donor was CMV seropositive and belonged to the group of 250 to 300 seropositive cohort members. Every donor gave a peripheral blood sample, and the peripheral blood mononuclear cells from that sample were used for TCR beta sequencing. Genomic DNA was extracted from the blood cell samples with the Qiagen DNeasy Blood Extraction Kit. The sample taken for sequencing was PBMCs. This sequence was found in a woman under 40 in good health and CMV-seropositive. Recombination connected TRBV10-1 to TRBJ2-2; no confident D gene assignment can be made. The DNA reads as follows: TGCGCCAGCAACTCGGGGAACACCGGGGAGCTGTTTTTT. Protein translation: CASNSGNTGELFF.